A single sample gave rise to the 9 T cell receptor beta chains below, sequenced in a study of T cell repertoires in cytomegalovirus infection. Their specific antigens are unknown. MiXCR was run by TCRdb on the reads, yielding one entry per CDR3 protein. The data contain approximately 220,000 distinct CDR3 sequences, about 38% of them seen just once; the ten biggest clones take up 55% to 60%. The input for sequencing was CD8+ T cells from cultured PBMCs, taken from culture after CMV antigen stimulation. The receptors were sampled from a human donor in good health (CMV status not recorded). Some clones in this sample may be carry-over from other donors' samples.

The genes are TRBV7-6 and TRBJ2-1; D tentatively fits TRBD1 or TRBD2 (5 bases each). Looked up from germline, CDR1 is SGHVS and CDR2 is FNYEAQ. The germline V and J ends were trimmed by 5 bases and 7 bases, with 15 bases remaining between them. There are 14 residues in the CDR3. The CDR3 bases are TGTGCCAGCAGCCGCCCGGGACGCGGGAATGAGCAGTTCTTC. Translating gives CASSRPGRGNEQFF.

The chain has TRBV11-2 and TRBJ2-1; a weak D match, TRBD2 (5 bases). Germline CDR1 and CDR2: SGHAT and FQNNGV. Between the trimmed V and J ends, which lost 1 base and 10 bases, there was a span of 11 bases. The CDR3 contains 13 residues. The CDR3 sequence is CASSLGRGHEQFF. As DNA, the CDR3 is TGTGCCAGCAGCTTAGGACGGGGTCACGAGCAGTTCTTC.

The gene calls are TRBV7-3 and TRBJ2-1; 8 nucleotides align to TRBD1. CDR1 is SGHTA and CDR2 is FQGTGA in the germline V gene. This CDR3 has 14 residues. V shed 2 bases, J shed 7 bases, and the junction held 4 bases outside the gene matches. CDR3 sequence: CASSLQGALNEQFF. The DNA of the CDR3 is TGTGCCAGCAGCTTACAGGGGGCGCTTAATGAGCAGTTCTTC.

The table lists this clonotype with a few counts. The chain links TRBV20-1 to TRBJ1-1; 8 bases match TRBD1. Germline V gives CDR1 DFQATT, CDR2 SNEGSKA (reference sequence). The length of the CDR3 is 15 residues. V trimming: 0 bases; J trimming: 2 bases; junction bases outside the gene matches: 5. For the CDR3, the DNA is TGCAGTGCTAGAGATTCAGGGGGCCAAAACACTGAAGCTTTCTTT. Its translation is CSARDSGGQNTEAFF.

This clonotype showed up just a few times. This chain connects TRBV7-9 to TRBJ2-7, with 7 bases lining up with TRBD1. The CDR3 runs 14 residues. With V trimmed by 4 bases and J by 0 bases, 3 bases remained unmatched. The germline V gene encodes CDR1 SEHNR and CDR2 FQNEAQ (reference sequence). CDR3 nucleotides: TGTGCCAGCAGCTCGGGACAGAGCTCCTACGAGCAGTACTTC. It specifies CASSSGQSSYEQYF.

This clonotype was found many times. This chain uses TRBV28 with TRBJ1-2; a weak D match, TRBD1 (6 bases). Germline-derived CDR1 and CDR2 are MDHEN and SYDVKM. Trimming took 5 bases from V and 4 from J, leaving 17 bases between them. This CDR3 is 15 amino acids long. For the CDR3, the DNA is TGTGCCAGCAGTGGGGACACTCGCACTATCTATGGCTACACCTTC. Translating it yields CASSGDTRTIYGYTF.

This chain links TRBV14 with TRBJ1-2, with D unclear. In germline, CDR1 is SGHDN, CDR2 FVKESK. This CDR3 region has 16 residues. V lost 4 bases and J lost 5, with 20 bases in between. For the CDR3, the DNA is TGTGCCAGCAGCCCCAGATCAAGCCCCAAATGGTATGGCTACACCTTC. It specifies CASSPRSSPKWYGYTF. The variable domain in full, with the rest retrieved from reference TRBV14 and TRBJ1-2, is EAGVTQFPSHSVIEKGQTVTLRCDPISGHDNLYWYRRVMGKEIKFLLHFVKESKQDESGMPNNRFLAERTGGTYSTLKVQPAELEDSGVYFCASSPRSSPKWYGYTFGSGTRLTVV.

This clonotype was observed a handful of times. The chain has TRBV2 and TRBJ2-7, with D unresolved. CDR3 length: 16 amino acids. Germline loops: CDR1 SNHLY, CDR2 FYNNEI. Trimming shortened V by 7 bases and J by 2 bases, and 21 bases separated the two germline ends. In DNA, the CDR3 is TGTGCCAGCAAGGCTGCAAGGGCCCGAGATACCTACGAGCAGTACTTC. Its translation is CASKAARARDTYEQYF.

The chain joins TRBV7-2 to TRBJ2-7; 7 bases map to TRBD2. Germline V gene sequence: CDR1 SGHTA, CDR2 FQGNSA. CDR3 size: 13 residues. V was pared by 5 bases and J by 7 bases, with 8 bases of the junction left unmatched. The CDR3 sequence: CASSLWEGQEQYF. The CDR3 coding sequence is TGTGCCAGCAGCCTCTGGGAGGGGCAGGAGCAGTACTTC.